By share of the sample, the clone carrying this T cell receptor (beta chain) is medium-sized. Antigen specificity is unknown. In germline, CDR1 is SGHRS, CDR2 YFSETQ. The CDR3 consists of 13 residues. Trimming took 4 bases from V and 5 from J, leaving 10 bases between them. The sample is drawn from a study of PD-1 blockade in classical Hodgkin lymphoma. The study, taken as a whole, reports: Patients excluded were those beginning nivolumab under 1 year after ASCT.

Each patient's relapse followed autologous stem cell transplantation, and brentuximab vedotin exposure varied. Each best response was a complete response, a partial response or progressive disease. The data were produced by immunoSEQ multiplex PCR, yet TCRdb's version contains in-frame clones alone and is incomplete. In the table there are around 26,000 clones, about four fifths of which are singletons. The source is a human donor with classical Hodgkin lymphoma. This specimen was peripheral blood mononuclear cells (PBMCs), taken before the second cycle of nivolumab. V gene TRBV5-1 combines with J gene TRBJ1-5, with TRBD1 as a possible D gene (5 bases). The DNA of the CDR3 is TGCGCCAGCAGCCCCGCGGGGGATCAGCCCCAGCATTTT. Translating it yields CASSPAGDQPQHF.